The 2 T cell receptor beta chains listed next were all sequenced from one sample in a study of CD8 T cells in Susac syndrome. Roughly 0.45 to 1 ug RNA was reverse transcribed with random hexamers. TCRdb reanalysed the immunoSEQ multiplex PCR reads using MiXCR and keeps one entry per CDR3 protein. The sample lists about 160,000 distinct CDR3 sequences; approximately 95% were seen once. The sequenced sample was CD4+ T cells from PBMCs. Receptor source: a human donor with Susac syndrome.

The rearrangement joins TRBV6-1 to TRBJ2-3; 12 bases map to TRBD2. J was trimmed by 2 bases and V by 5 bases; bases with no gene match: 5. The CDR3 contains 16 residues. Germline assignment: CDR1 MNHNS and CDR2 SASEGT. The CDR3 reads CASSRTSGTSTDTQYF. The CDR3 DNA reads TGTGCCAGCAGTAGGACTAGCGGGACTTCCACAGATACGCAGTATTTT.

The chain has TRBV27 and TRBJ2-5; unclear D gene. Germline CDR1 and CDR2: MNHEY and SMNVEV (reference sequence). The CDR3 is 12 residues long. The ends were cut back, 7 bases at V and 0 bases at J, with 6 bases in the middle. CDR3 DNA sequence: TGTGCCAGCAAGTCGAACCAAGAGACCCAGTACTTC. It encodes CASKSNQETQYF.